Each of the 23 T cell receptor beta chains below was sequenced from the same sample in a study of beta chain features in type 1 diabetes. Reverse transcription of all isolated RNA meant that expressed TCRB transcripts were sequenced. Some clones are missing from TCRdb's copy, which holds only in-frame ones; the method was immunoSEQ multiplex PCR. The sample lists about 410,000 clones, about 14% seen once, with 0.035% to 0.04% in the top ten. Input material: naive CD4+ T cells from blood. Receptors originate from a young man in good health.

The rearrangement uses TRBV9 and TRBJ1-5; D not certain. Germline lookup yields CDR1 SGDLS and CDR2 YYNGEE. The V and J ends lost 9 bases and 10 bases respectively, with 17 bases between them. The CDR3 totals 12 residues. CDR3 protein: CATTWSGFPQHF. The CDR3 bases are TGTGCCACAACGTGGTCGGGGTTCCCCCAGCATTTT.

V and J are TRBV6-5 and TRBJ1-4, with D uncertain. Germline lookup yields CDR1 MNHEY and CDR2 SVGAGI. V lost 2 bases and J lost 8, with 6 bases in between. This CDR3 comprises 12 residues. CDR3 DNA sequence: TGTGCCAGCAGTTACGTACGAGAAAAACTGTTTTTT. It encodes CASSYVREKLFF.

This clone showed up just a few times. The chain couples TRBV10-3 to TRBJ2-3; D may be TRBD2 (7 bases). Germline V CDR1 and CDR2: ENHRY, SYGVKD. Trimming pared 6 bases from V and 5 bases from J, leaving 15 bases between. The CDR3 totals 14 residues. The CDR3 bases are TGTGCCATCAGGGTCGGGGGGCCGGGAGATACGCAGTATTTT. Translated, it gives CAIRVGGPGDTQYF.

The chain employs TRBV14 and TRBJ2-3; D not resolved. Between the trimmed V and J ends, which lost 1 base and 8 bases, there was a span of 7 bases. The V gene's germline CDR1 is SGHDN and CDR2 FVKESK. The CDR3 extends over 12 amino acids. The CDR3 loop is CASSQVESTQYF. In nucleotides, the CDR3 is TGTGCCAGCAGCCAAGTTGAAAGTACGCAGTATTTT.

The table lists this clone with a few counts. The rearrangement links TRBV6-5 to TRBJ2-2; maybe TRBD2 (5 bases). CDR1 is MNHEY and CDR2 is SVGAGI in the germline V gene. The V end was cut by 2 bases, the J end by 7 bases, with 11 bases between. CDR3 length: 14 amino acids. CDR3 amino acids: CASSYPGTGGELFF. The CDR3 nucleotides read TGTGCCAGCAGTTACCCGGGAACGGGCGGGGAGCTGTTTTTT.

This clone was counted between two and nine times. The chain recombines TRBV19 with TRBJ2-5; D ambiguous. V lost 3 bases and J lost 2, with 13 bases in between. CDR1 and CDR2 (germline): LNHDA, SQIVND (reference sequence). The CDR3 totals 15 residues. The CDR3 region is CASSIGSQTQETQYF. CDR3 in DNA: TGTGCCAGTAGTATTGGTTCACAGACTCAAGAGACCCAGTACTTC.

The CDR3 sequence: CASSYGQLIYGYTF. DNA for the CDR3: TGTGCCAGCAGTTACGGACAGCTAATCTATGGCTACACCTTC. J is TRBJ1-2 and V is TRBV6-5; D might be TRBD1 (6 bases). The CDR3 spans 14 residues. Per germline, CDR1 MNHEY and CDR2 SVGAGI. Trimming pared 2 bases from V and 4 bases from J, leaving 11 bases between.

The CDR3 loop reads CASSFRSPGLLQSPLHF. The CDR3 DNA is TGTGCCAGCAGCTTTCGCTCTCCAGGGTTACTCCAGTCACCCCTCCACTTT. The J gene is TRBJ1-6, the V gene TRBV7-2; a possible D gene is TRBD1 (5 bases). Germline V gives CDR1 SGHTA, CDR2 FQGNSA. Trimming cost V 3 bases and J 10 bases, with 22 bases left between them. This CDR3 comprises 17 residues.

This clone was counted a single time. Here the CDR3 reads CASSLAPGSYEQYV. CDR3 bases: TGTGCCAGCAGCTTAGCCCCGGGTTCCTACGAGCAGTACGTC. This chain links TRBV7-6 with TRBJ2-7; D is undetermined. CDR3 length: 14 amino acids. Germline CDR1 is SGHVS and CDR2 is FNYEAQ. V was shortened by 0 bases and J by 1 base, with 7 bases between the two germline ends.

J is TRBJ2-3 and V is TRBV9; TRBD2 aligns across 9 bases. With V trimmed by 4 bases and J by 0 bases, 9 bases remained unmatched. Germline values: CDR1 SGDLS, CDR2 YYNGEE. The CDR3 totals 17 residues. The CDR3 loop reads CASSPRISGSSTDTQYF. As DNA, the CDR3 is TGTGCCAGCAGCCCTAGGATTAGCGGGAGTAGCACAGATACGCAGTATTTT.

The sample holds a few counts of this clone. The chain joins TRBV7-2 to TRBJ2-1; 10 positions agree with TRBD1. Trimming at V came to 0 bases and at J to 1 base, leaving 6 bases not matched to a gene. Germline V gene lookup returns CDR1 SGHTA and CDR2 FQGNSA. The CDR3 runs 18 residues. Here the CDR3 reads CASSLAMGTGESYNEQFF. CDR3 sequence (DNA): TGTGCCAGCAGCTTAGCGATGGGGACAGGGGAGTCCTACAATGAGCAGTTCTTC. Using reference TRBV7-2 and TRBJ2-1 for the parts outside the CDR3, the full variable domain is GAGVSQSPSNKVTEKGKDVELRCDPISGHTALYWYRQSLGQGLEFLIYFQGNSAPDKSGLPSDRFSAERTGGSVSTLTIQRTQQEDSAVYLCASSLAMGTGESYNEQFFGPGTRLTVL.

CDR3 sequence reads: CASSFGLAGRYQETQYF. Here the CDR3 DNA reads TGTGCCAGCAGCTTCGGGCTAGCGGGCCGATACCAAGAGACCCAGTACTTC. The V call is TRBV7-2, the J call TRBJ2-5; TRBD2 matches 8 bases. This CDR3 spans 17 amino acids. Germline CDR1 and CDR2: SGHTA and FQGNSA. The junction had 9 bases not matched to a gene; V was cut back by 3 bases and J by 0 bases.

This clone appeared many times. The V and J genes are TRBV14 and TRBJ2-2; D not resolved. This CDR3 is 11 amino acids long. V gave up 1 base and J gave up 13 bases, with 7 bases separating them. CDR1 SGHDN and CDR2 FVKESK come from the germline V gene. The CDR3 region is CASSQARRLFF. For the CDR3, the DNA is TGTGCCAGCAGCCAAGCGCGGAGGCTGTTTTTT.

In DNA, the CDR3 is TGTGCCAGCAGAGATACTAGCGGGAGGAGATCTGGTGAGCAGTTCTTC. The encoded protein is CASRDTSGRRSGEQFF. The chain uses TRBV6-6 and TRBJ2-1; 12 bases line up with TRBD2. This CDR3 has 16 amino acids. Germline trimming cut 6 bases from V and 9 bases from J; bases unmatched to any gene: 12. Germline CDR1 and CDR2: MNHNY and SVGAGI (reference sequence).

The chain couples TRBV6-5 to TRBJ2-1; D uncertain. The V end was cut by 5 bases, the J end by 5 bases, with 7 bases between. The CDR3 runs 12 residues. Per the germline V gene, CDR1 is MNHEY and CDR2 is SVGAGI. The DNA for the CDR3 is TGTGCCAGCAGTCGCACAGACAATGAGCAGTTCTTC. This codes for CASSRTDNEQFF.

This clone appeared a few times. This chain connects TRBV25-1 to TRBJ1-2, with D perhaps matching TRBD1 (6 bases). The CDR3 contains 13 residues. V was shortened by 2 bases and J by 8 bases, with 12 bases between the two germline ends. The germline V gene encodes CDR1 MGHDK and CDR2 SYGVNS. CDR3 region: CASSETQGRGYTF. The CDR3 region has the DNA TGTGCCAGCAGTGAAACACAGGGACGCGGCTACACCTTC.

The chain joins TRBV14 to TRBJ2-1, with 9 bases matching TRBD2. The germline V gene encodes CDR1 SGHDN and CDR2 FVKESK. The CDR3 length is 14 residues. V lost 4 bases and J lost 4; bases outside the gene matches: 2. Here the CDR3 reads CASSRLAVYNEQFF. For the CDR3, the DNA is TGTGCCAGCAGCCGACTAGCGGTTTACAATGAGCAGTTCTTC.

There are a few counts of this clone. The chain couples TRBV7-9 to TRBJ1-5; TRBD1 is a possible D gene (5 bases). Germline CDR1 and CDR2: SEHNR and FQNEAQ (reference sequence). This CDR3 comprises 13 residues. V was clipped by 9 bases and J by 0 bases, with 9 bases between them. CDR3 protein: CASSQDSNQPQHF. The DNA of the CDR3 is TGTGCCAGTTCACAGGATAGCAATCAGCCCCAGCATTTT.

The V call is TRBV19, the J call TRBJ2-2; D possibly corresponds to TRBD2 (6 bases). The CDR3 extends over 15 amino acids. Germline CDR1 LNHDA, CDR2 SQIVND (reference sequence). Trimming cost V 6 bases and J 8 bases, with 19 bases left between them. The CDR3 loop is CASSLTRLPKGELFF. In DNA, the CDR3 is TGTGCCAGTAGCCTGACTAGGCTACCGAAGGGGGAGCTGTTTTTT.

The chain combines TRBV5-1 with TRBJ2-1, with 9 bases identical to TRBD1. The germline gives CDR1 SGHRS, CDR2 YFSETQ. Unmatched junction bases numbered 3, after V lost 0 bases and J lost 8 bases. The CDR3 consists of 14 residues. The CDR3 region has the DNA TGCGCCAGCAGCTTGGGGACAGGGGCCGATGAGCAGTTCTTC. It encodes CASSLGTGADEQFF.

This clone was observed a handful of times. The chain has TRBV7-7 and TRBJ2-3; 7 bases agree with TRBD2. V was clipped by 1 base and J by 5 bases; unmatched bases: 0. Germline CDR1 SSHAT, CDR2 FNYEAQ (reference sequence). The CDR3 is made up of 13 amino acids. CDR3 residues: CASSLGEGDTQYF. The CDR3 coding sequence is TGTGCCAGCAGCTTAGGGGAGGGAGATACGCAGTATTTT.

The sample holds a few counts of this clone. Other DNA sequences in the sample encode the same CDR3. The chain couples TRBV20-1 to TRBJ1-1, with D maybe TRBD1 (5 bases). This CDR3 comprises 10 residues. The V gene lost 3 bases and the J gene lost 7 bases, with 6 bases spanning the gap. Germline CDR1 is DFQATT and CDR2 is SNEGSKA (reference sequence). The CDR3 DNA reads as TGCAGTGCTAGCAGGGTTGAAGCTTTCTTT. It codes for CSASRVEAFF.

This clone was seen only a few times. The V gene is TRBV5-4, the J gene TRBJ1-2; unclear D gene. Trimming removed 0 bases from V and 0 bases from J, with 9 bases in between. Germline V gene sequence: CDR1 SGHNT, CDR2 YYREEE (reference sequence). This CDR3 is 15 amino acids long. The CDR3 region has the DNA TGTGCCAGCAGCTTGGAACAGAATACTAACTATGGCTACACCTTC. Protein product: CASSLEQNTNYGYTF.